A selection of T cell receptor beta chains follows, all from one sample in a study of B cell selection in AIRE deficiency. The assay was immunoSEQ multiplex PCR, and TCRdb's table has in-frame clones only and misses some. The sample holds some 25,000 clones, about 95% seen once. The sequenced sample was CD4+CD127+ conventional T cells sorted from PBMCs. The receptors derive from a human donor in good health. Each CDR3 is given with its conserved first and last residue. The order of the fields is V gene, J gene, D gene, clone size, CDR3 protein, CDR3 DNA. The D gene is left open where the match is weak. A clone size is listed for some rows: how often the clone was seen (once, few, many), or a class if it is expanded.

V gene: TRBV6-5; J gene: TRBJ2-3; D gene: TRBD2; clone size: .; CDR3 protein: CASSWSSGRVSDTQYF; CDR3 DNA: TGTGCCAGCAGTTGGAGTAGCGGGAGGGTGAGCGATACGCAGTATTTT
V gene: TRBV6-1; J gene: TRBJ1-6; D gene: TRBD1; clone size: .; CDR3 protein: CASSATRQGNSPLHF; CDR3 DNA: TGTGCCAGCAGTGCCACCCGACAGGGGAATTCACCCCTCCACTTT
V gene: TRBV6-4; J gene: TRBJ2-2; D gene: TRBD2; clone size: .; CDR3 protein: CASNDRPGLAGTNTGELFF; CDR3 DNA: TGTGCCAGCAATGACAGGCCGGGACTAGCGGGAACGAACACCGGGGAGCTGTTTTTT
V gene: TRBV4-1; J gene: TRBJ1-5; D gene: .; clone size: .; CDR3 protein: CASSQSESLSNQPQHF; CDR3 DNA: TGCGCCAGCAGCCAATCCGAATCCCTTAGCAATCAGCCCCAGCATTTT
V gene: TRBV7-2; J gene: TRBJ2-5; D gene: TRBD1; clone size: .; CDR3 protein: CASSRDREKTQYF; CDR3 DNA: TGTGCCAGCAGCCGGGACAGGGAAAAGACCCAGTACTTC
V gene: TRBV28; J gene: TRBJ2-7; D gene: TRBD1; clone size: .; CDR3 protein: CASSLGRGTYEQYF; CDR3 DNA: TGTGCCAGCAGTTTAGGCAGGGGGACCTACGAGCAGTACTTC
V gene: TRBV5-1; J gene: TRBJ2-5; D gene: TRBD2; clone size: .; CDR3 protein: CASSLTDSGGAPETQYF; CDR3 DNA: TGCGCCAGCAGCTTGACGGATAGCGGGGGGGCCCCAGAGACCCAGTACTTC
V gene: TRBV9; J gene: TRBJ2-3; D gene: .; clone size: .; CDR3 protein: CASSVEWGTDTQYF; CDR3 DNA: TGTGCCAGCAGCGTAGAGTGGGGCACAGATACGCAGTATTTT
V gene: TRBV30; J gene: TRBJ1-1; D gene: TRBD1; clone size: .; CDR3 protein: CAWSPNHQGAERSAFF; CDR3 DNA: TGTGCCTGGAGTCCCAACCACCAGGGGGCAGAGAGGTCGGCTTTCTTT
V gene: TRBV11-1; J gene: TRBJ2-1; D gene: .; clone size: .; CDR3 protein: CASSLSAAGGYNEQFF; CDR3 DNA: TGTGCCAGCAGCTTATCCGCGGCAGGGGGGTACAATGAGCAGTTCTTC
V gene: TRBV23-1; J gene: TRBJ1-3; D gene: .; clone size: .; CDR3 protein: CASSQSMGGLGGNTIYF; CDR3 DNA: TGCGCCAGCAGTCAATCGATGGGGGGGCTGGGAGGAAACACCATATATTTT
V gene: TRBV9; J gene: TRBJ1-1; D gene: TRBD1; clone size: .; CDR3 protein: CASSVGTVNTEAFF; CDR3 DNA: TGTGCCAGCAGCGTGGGGACAGTGAACACTGAAGCTTTCTTT
V gene: TRBV19; J gene: TRBJ1-1; D gene: TRBD1; clone size: .; CDR3 protein: CASSIGTGIGTEAFF; CDR3 DNA: TGTGCCAGTAGTATAGGGACAGGGATTGGAACTGAAGCTTTCTTT
V gene: TRBV4-2; J gene: TRBJ1-2; D gene: TRBD1; clone size: .; CDR3 protein: CASSQQDRTGGYGYTF; CDR3 DNA: TGTGCCAGCAGCCAACAGGACCGAACAGGGGGCTATGGCTACACCTTC
V gene: TRBV5-1; J gene: TRBJ1-2; D gene: .; clone size: .; CDR3 protein: CASIRDPGDGGYTF; CDR3 DNA: TGCGCCAGCATCCGGGACCCGGGCGATGGTGGCTACACCTTC
V gene: TRBV30; J gene: TRBJ2-2; D gene: .; clone size: .; CDR3 protein: CAWRGFDLGELFF; CDR3 DNA: TGTGCCTGGAGGGGGTTTGATCTCGGGGAGCTGTTTTTT
V gene: TRBV6-6; J gene: TRBJ1-4; D gene: TRBD1; clone size: .; CDR3 protein: CASCGRGRRSNEKLFF; CDR3 DNA: TGTGCCAGCTGTGGCAGGGGGCGTCGGTCTAATGAAAAACTGTTTTTT
V gene: TRBV29-1; J gene: TRBJ2-3; D gene: TRBD1; clone size: .; CDR3 protein: CSGEGQGADTQYF; CDR3 DNA: TGCAGCGGGGAAGGACAGGGGGCAGATACGCAGTATTTT
V gene: TRBV5-4; J gene: TRBJ1-2; D gene: TRBD1; clone size: .; CDR3 protein: CASTQDRNYGYTF; CDR3 DNA: TGTGCCAGCACCCAGGACAGGAACTATGGCTACACCTTC
V gene: TRBV7-9; J gene: TRBJ1-2; D gene: .; clone size: .; CDR3 protein: CAIKGPNGYTF; CDR3 DNA: TGTGCCATCAAGGGACCGAATGGCTACACCTTC
V gene: TRBV7-8; J gene: TRBJ2-1; D gene: .; clone size: .; CDR3 protein: CASSLESAEQFF; CDR3 DNA: TGTGCCAGCAGCTTAGAATCCGCTGAGCAGTTCTTC
V gene: TRBV5-1; J gene: TRBJ2-3; D gene: .; clone size: .; CDR3 protein: CASSGGWGGTDTQYF; CDR3 DNA: TGCGCCAGCAGCGGAGGGTGGGGCGGCACAGATACGCAGTATTTT
V gene: TRBV15; J gene: TRBJ1-1; D gene: TRBD1; clone size: .; CDR3 protein: CATRADRVNTEAFF; CDR3 DNA: TGTGCCACCAGAGCAGACAGGGTGAACACTGAAGCTTTCTTT
V gene: TRBV30; J gene: TRBJ1-1; D gene: TRBD1; clone size: once; CDR3 protein: CAWSALDRGGTEAFF; CDR3 DNA: TGTGCCTGGAGTGCCCTGGACAGGGGTGGCACTGAAGCTTTCTTT
V gene: TRBV5-6; J gene: TRBJ1-2; D gene: .; clone size: .; CDR3 protein: CASSTWNYGYTF; CDR3 DNA: TGTGCCAGCAGCACATGGAACTATGGCTACACCTTC
V gene: TRBV7-9; J gene: TRBJ1-2; D gene: TRBD1; clone size: .; CDR3 protein: CASTPGDRVAYGYTF; CDR3 DNA: TGTGCCAGCACGCCCGGGGACAGGGTAGCCTATGGCTACACCTTC
V gene: TRBV10-2; J gene: TRBJ1-1; D gene: .; clone size: .; CDR3 protein: CASSVEGVDTEAFF; CDR3 DNA: TGCGCCAGCAGTGTAGAAGGGGTTGACACTGAAGCTTTCTTT
V gene: TRBV29-1; J gene: TRBJ1-2; D gene: TRBD1; clone size: .; CDR3 protein: CSVERQGALNYGYTF; CDR3 DNA: TGCAGCGTTGAGAGACAGGGGGCTCTTAACTATGGCTACACCTTC
V gene: TRBV4-2; J gene: TRBJ1-1; D gene: .; clone size: .; CDR3 protein: CASSHLGGGGPGTEAFF; CDR3 DNA: TGTGCCAGCAGCCACCTAGGGGGAGGGGGTCCTGGCACTGAAGCTTTCTTT
V gene: TRBV25-1; J gene: TRBJ2-3; D gene: .; clone size: .; CDR3 protein: CASSGLMDTQYF; CDR3 DNA: TGTGCCAGCAGCGGACTGATGGATACGCAGTATTTT
V gene: TRBV6-1; J gene: TRBJ2-2; D gene: TRBD1; clone size: .; CDR3 protein: CASRGQVPGELFF; CDR3 DNA: TGTGCCAGCAGAGGACAGGTCCCCGGGGAGCTGTTTTTT
V gene: TRBV18; J gene: TRBJ2-1; D gene: TRBD1; clone size: once; CDR3 protein: CASSPVAGGNDEQFF; CDR3 DNA: TGTGCCAGCTCACCAGTGGCAGGGGGCAACGATGAGCAGTTCTTC
V gene: TRBV5-4; J gene: TRBJ2-7; D gene: .; clone size: .; CDR3 protein: CASSPRDGFSYEQYF; CDR3 DNA: TGTGCCAGCAGTCCTCGGGACGGATTCTCCTACGAGCAGTACTTC
V gene: TRBV9; J gene: TRBJ1-1; D gene: TRBD1; clone size: .; CDR3 protein: CASIPRQGLFMNTEAFF; CDR3 DNA: TGTGCCAGCATCCCCAGACAGGGACTTTTTATGAACACTGAAGCTTTCTTT
V gene: TRBV7-8; J gene: TRBJ2-5; D gene: TRBD2; clone size: .; CDR3 protein: CASSLERLAGGTRRSQYF; CDR3 DNA: TGTGCCAGCAGCTTAGAACGGCTAGCGGGGGGTACCCGGAGGTCCCAGTACTTC
V gene: TRBV27; J gene: TRBJ2-7; D gene: .; clone size: .; CDR3 protein: CASSDWTKGDEQYF; CDR3 DNA: TGTGCCAGCAGTGATTGGACGAAGGGAGACGAGCAGTACTTC
V gene: TRBV19; J gene: TRBJ2-1; D gene: TRBD2; clone size: once; CDR3 protein: CASRFSGGPPTHYNEQFF; CDR3 DNA: TGTGCCAGTAGATTTAGCGGGGGCCCTCCTACACACTACAATGAGCAGTTCTTC
V gene: TRBV7-9; J gene: TRBJ1-5; D gene: .; clone size: .; CDR3 protein: CASSLGSGGRGSNQPQHF; CDR3 DNA: TGTGCCAGCAGCTTAGGCTCGGGGGGACGAGGGAGCAATCAGCCCCAGCATTTT
V gene: TRBV5-1; J gene: TRBJ1-1; D gene: TRBD1; clone size: .; CDR3 protein: CASSQRGQGKTEAFF; CDR3 DNA: TGCGCCAGCAGCCAAAGAGGACAGGGGAAGACTGAAGCTTTCTTT
V gene: TRBV30; J gene: TRBJ1-4; D gene: .; clone size: .; CDR3 protein: CAWSPEGGLEKLFF; CDR3 DNA: TGTGCCTGGAGCCCAGAGGGGGGCCTCGAAAAACTGTTTTTT
V gene: TRBV2; J gene: TRBJ2-3; D gene: TRBD2; clone size: .; CDR3 protein: CASSEWTSVTDTQYF; CDR3 DNA: TGTGCCAGCAGTGAATGGACTAGCGTCACAGATACGCAGTATTTT
V gene: TRBV11-2; J gene: TRBJ2-4; D gene: .; clone size: .; CDR3 protein: CASSGGTSQIAKNIQYF; CDR3 DNA: TGTGCCAGCAGCGGGGGAACATCACAGATAGCCAAAAACATTCAGTACTTC
V gene: TRBV7-9; J gene: TRBJ1-2; D gene: TRBD1; clone size: .; CDR3 protein: CASSSDRGGYTF; CDR3 DNA: TGTGCCAGCAGCTCGGACAGGGGTGGCTACACCTTC
V gene: TRBV29-1; J gene: TRBJ1-4; D gene: .; clone size: .; CDR3 protein: CSANTVREEKLFF; CDR3 DNA: TGCAGCGCAAACACGGTAAGGGAGGAAAAACTGTTTTTT
V gene: TRBV5-4; J gene: TRBJ1-2; D gene: TRBD1; clone size: .; CDR3 protein: CASSSPDRADGYTF; CDR3 DNA: TGTGCCAGCAGTTCCCCTGACAGGGCGGATGGCTACACCTTC
V gene: TRBV11-3; J gene: TRBJ2-7; D gene: TRBD2; clone size: .; CDR3 protein: CASSLDNPTSGTYEQYF; CDR3 DNA: TGTGCCAGCAGCTTAGATAATCCGACTAGCGGTACCTACGAGCAGTACTTC
V gene: TRBV5-4; J gene: TRBJ1-2; D gene: TRBD1; clone size: once; CDR3 protein: CASSADRGFWDYGYTF; CDR3 DNA: TGTGCCAGCAGCGCTGACAGGGGCTTTTGGGACTATGGCTACACCTTC